This passage covers 8 T cell receptor beta chains from one sample sequenced in a study of OX40 agonist ivuxolimab in advanced cancers. The table came from immunoSEQ multiplex PCR; TCRdb's copy has only in-frame clones and leaves some out. Seen here are over 20,000 clones, 84% observed once, and the top ten hold 30% to 40%. The specimen comprised CD4+ or CD8+ T cells sorted from blood, sampled in a trial of the OX40 agonist ivuxolimab. The receptors stem from an adult with an advanced solid tumor such as melanoma, head and neck, liver or kidney cancer.

The chain employs TRBV19 and TRBJ2-3; D not resolved. Germline CDR1 reads LNHDA; CDR2 reads SQIVND (reference sequence). The germline V and J ends were trimmed by 6 bases and 2 bases, with 15 bases remaining between them. The CDR3 has 15 amino acids. CDR3 in amino acids: CASSPGQSHTDTQYF. The CDR3 DNA sequence: TGTGCCAGTAGCCCGGGCCAATCCCACACAGATACGCAGTATTTT.

The V and J genes are TRBV5-1 and TRBJ2-6; 10 bases line up with TRBD1. Unmatched junction bases numbered 11, after V lost 5 bases and J lost 3 bases. The CDR3 extends over 18 amino acids. Germline V CDR1 and CDR2: SGHRS, YFSETQ. This CDR3 reads CASRGTGTGAYGANVLTF. The CDR3 DNA is TGCGCCAGCAGGGGGACCGGGACAGGGGCCTATGGGGCCAACGTCCTGACTTTC.

V and J are TRBV19 and TRBJ1-3; 7 bases map to TRBD1. The J segment lost 1 base and the V segment lost 8 bases, leaving 11 bases of the junction unmatched. Germline-derived CDR1 and CDR2 are LNHDA and SQIVND (reference sequence). The CDR3 is 16 amino acids. CDR3 nucleotides: TGTGCCAGTTCCCTAGGGGGACAGTGGTCTGGAAACACCATATATTTT. It is translated as CASSLGGQWSGNTIYF.

For this clone: This sample includes further DNA sequences coding for the same CDR3. The rearrangement uses TRBV6-5 and TRBJ1-1, with a possible D match to TRBD1 (6 bases). This CDR3 is 13 amino acids long. Germline CDR1 reads MNHEY; CDR2 reads SVGAGI. With 0 bases removed from V and 8 bases from J, the gap between germline ends came to 10 bases. The CDR3 sequence is CASSYSTGTEAFF. Here the CDR3 DNA reads TGTGCCAGCAGTTACTCCACCGGGACAGAAGCTTTCTTT.

In its sample, this clone was seen once. The chain links TRBV19 to TRBJ2-5; weak D call: TRBD2 (6 bases). The V end was cut by 5 bases, the J end by 1 base, with 11 bases between. The germline V gene has CDR1 LNHDA and CDR2 SQIVND (reference sequence). The CDR3 has 14 residues. The chain's CDR3 is CASSEVRGQETQYF. The CDR3 nucleotides are TGTGCCAGTAGTGAAGTGCGGGGCCAAGAGACCCAGTACTTC. The full variable domain, completed using reference TRBV19 and TRBJ2-5, is DGGITQSPKYLFRKEGQNVTLSCEQNLNHDAMYWYRQDPGQGLRLIYYSQIVNDFQKGDIAEGYSVSREKKESFPLTVTSAQKNPTAFYLCASSEVRGQETQYFGPGTRLLVL.

The gene calls are TRBV10-1 and TRBJ2-7, with 8 bases lining up with TRBD1. The V and J ends lost 3 bases and 3 bases, in that order; junction bases with no gene match: 1. CDR1 WNHNN and CDR2 SYGVQD come from the germline V gene (reference sequence). The CDR3 covers 13 residues. The CDR3 protein is CASSDGQGYEQYF. In DNA form, the CDR3 reads TGCGCCAGCAGTGACGGACAGGGCTACGAGCAGTACTTC.

This chain uses TRBV28 with TRBJ1-3; no firm D call. Germline CDR1 and CDR2: MDHEN and SYDVKM. The CDR3 runs 16 residues. V lost 4 bases, J lost 0 bases, and 13 bases lay in between. CDR3 amino acids: CASSYRVSFSGNTIYF. The DNA of the CDR3 is TGTGCCAGCAGTTACCGGGTCAGCTTCTCTGGAAACACCATATATTTT. Drawing the rest from reference TRBV28 and TRBJ1-3, the complete variable domain is DVKVTQSSRYLVKRTGEKVFLECVQDMDHENMFWYRQDPGLGLRLIYFSYDVKMKEKGDIPEGYSVSREKKERFSLILESASTNQTSMYLCASSYRVSFSGNTIYFGEGSWLTVV.

J is TRBJ2-7 and V is TRBV7-2; D is unclear. Germline lookup yields CDR1 SGHTA and CDR2 FQGNSA. The germline V and J ends were trimmed by 1 base and 5 bases, with 6 bases remaining between them. CDR3 length equals 12 residues. The chain's CDR3 is CASSLGVHEQYF. The CDR3 bases are TGTGCCAGCAGCTTAGGGGTCCACGAGCAGTACTTC. The full variable domain, completed using reference TRBV7-2 and TRBJ2-7, is GAGVSQSPSNKVTEKGKDVELRCDPISGHTALYWYRQSLGQGLEFLIYFQGNSAPDKSGLPSDRFSAERTGGSVSTLTIQRTQQEDSAVYLCASSLGVHEQYFGPGTRLTVT.